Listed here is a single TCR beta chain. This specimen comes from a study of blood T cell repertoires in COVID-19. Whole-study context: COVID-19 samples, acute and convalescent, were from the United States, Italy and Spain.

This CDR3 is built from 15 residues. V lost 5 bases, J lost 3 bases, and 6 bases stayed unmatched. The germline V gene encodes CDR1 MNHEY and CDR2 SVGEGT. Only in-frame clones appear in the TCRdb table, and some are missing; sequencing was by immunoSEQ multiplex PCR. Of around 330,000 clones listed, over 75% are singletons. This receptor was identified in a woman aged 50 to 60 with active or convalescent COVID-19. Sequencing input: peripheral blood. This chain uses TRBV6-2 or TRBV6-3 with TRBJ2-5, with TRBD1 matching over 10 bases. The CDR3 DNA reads TGTGCCAGCAGTAGACAGGGGGCGGCTGAAGAGACCCAGTACTTC. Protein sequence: CASSRQGAAEETQYF.